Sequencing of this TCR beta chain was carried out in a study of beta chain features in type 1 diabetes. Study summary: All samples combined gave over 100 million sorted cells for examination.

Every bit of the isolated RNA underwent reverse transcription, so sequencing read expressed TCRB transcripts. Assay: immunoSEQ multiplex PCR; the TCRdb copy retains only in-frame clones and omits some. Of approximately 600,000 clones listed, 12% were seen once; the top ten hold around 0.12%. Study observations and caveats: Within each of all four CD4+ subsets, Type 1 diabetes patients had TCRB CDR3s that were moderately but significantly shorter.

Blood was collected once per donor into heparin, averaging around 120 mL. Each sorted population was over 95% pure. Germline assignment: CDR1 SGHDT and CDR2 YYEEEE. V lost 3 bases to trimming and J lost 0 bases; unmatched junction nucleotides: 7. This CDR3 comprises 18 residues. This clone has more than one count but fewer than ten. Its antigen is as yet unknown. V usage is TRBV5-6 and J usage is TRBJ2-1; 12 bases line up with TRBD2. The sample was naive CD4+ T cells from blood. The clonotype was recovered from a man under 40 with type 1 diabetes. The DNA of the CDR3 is TGTGCCAGCAGCTCCCGGGCTAGCGGGGGGGCCTCCTACAATGAGCAGTTCTTC. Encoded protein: CASSSRASGGASYNEQFF. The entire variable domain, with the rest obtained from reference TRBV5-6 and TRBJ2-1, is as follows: DAGVTQSPTHLIKTRGQQVTLRCSPKSGHDTVSWYQQALGQGPQFIFQYYEEEERQRGNFPDRFSGHQFPNYSSELNVNALLLGDSALYLCASSSRASGGASYNEQFFGPGTRLTVL.